Below are 28 T cell receptor beta chains sequenced from a single sample in a study of T cell clonotyping in hematopoietic cell transplantation. Method: immunoSEQ multiplex PCR; TCRdb's copy keeps in-frame clones and lacks some. This sample has under 45,000 clones, with approximately 89% found just once. What was sequenced was peripheral blood mononuclear cells. The receptor source for this set is a woman in her thirties or forties in good health. Some clones in this sample may be carry-over from other donors' samples.

This sequence joins TRBV19 and TRBJ2-4; tentatively, D is TRBD1 (8 bases). The CDR3 has 13 amino acids. Between the trimmed V and J ends, which lost 4 bases and 12 bases, there was a span of 16 bases. The germline gives CDR1 LNHDA, CDR2 SQIVND (reference sequence). CDR3 sequence (DNA): TGTGCCAGTAGTACTACAGGGGGGGCCCCTCAGTACTTC. It translates to CASSTTGGAPQYF. Looking up the rest from reference TRBV19 and TRBJ2-4 gives the full variable domain: DGGITQSPKYLFRKEGQNVTLSCEQNLNHDAMYWYRQDPGQGLRLIYYSQIVNDFQKGDIAEGYSVSREKKESFPLTVTSAQKNPTAFYLCASSTTGGAPQYFGAGTRLSVL.

The chain has TRBV7-9 and TRBJ1-2, with D hard to call. The V and J ends lost 0 bases and 1 base respectively, with 12 bases between them. CDR1 and CDR2 (germline): SEHNR, FQNEAQ (reference sequence). The CDR3 runs to 16 residues. The CDR3 DNA follows: TGTGCCAGCAGCTTAGCGTGGAGAGGGAATAACTATGGCTACACCTTC. The encoded protein is CASSLAWRGNNYGYTF.

This chain joins TRBV28 and TRBJ1-2; unclear D gene. This CDR3 is 14 amino acids long. Trimming stripped 2 bases from V and 0 bases from J, with 7 bases between. The germline gives CDR1 MDHEN, CDR2 SYDVKM. The CDR3 sequence is CASSLGRANYGYTF. Written as DNA, the CDR3 is TGTGCCAGCAGTTTAGGAAGGGCTAACTATGGCTACACCTTC.

The chain links TRBV30 to TRBJ1-2; no clear D. V lost 3 bases, J lost 8 bases, and 13 bases lay in between. Germline V gene sequence: CDR1 GTSNPN, CDR2 SVGIG (reference sequence). This CDR3 region has 12 residues. The CDR3 spells CAWRSGWLGYTF. The CDR3 bases are TGTGCCTGGAGATCGGGATGGCTAGGCTACACCTTC.

This chain uses TRBV2 with TRBJ2-3; 8 bases match TRBD2. CDR3 length equals 14 residues. Per germline, CDR1 SNHLY and CDR2 FYNNEI. Trimming cost V 3 bases and J 6 bases; bases outside gene matches: 5. CDR3 DNA: TGTGCCAGCAGTGAGTGGACTAGCCCGGATACGCAGTATTTT. Amino acid sequence: CASSEWTSPDTQYF. Full variable domain (outside the CDR3, taken from reference TRBV2 and TRBJ2-3): EPEVTQTPSHQVTQMGQEVILRCVPISNHLYFYWYRQILGQKVEFLVSFYNNEISEKSEIFDDQFSVERPDGSNFTLKIRSTKLEDSAMYFCASSEWTSPDTQYFGPGTRLTVL.

V gene TRBV28 combines with J gene TRBJ2-7, with 8 bases fitting TRBD2. J was trimmed by 4 bases and V by 3 bases; bases with no gene match: 5. CDR1 and CDR2 (germline): MDHEN, SYDVKM. The CDR3 sequence is 14 residues long. The CDR3 coding sequence is TGTGCCAGCAGTTTGCGGGAGGCACCTTACGAGCAGTACTTC. It translates to CASSLREAPYEQYF.

The CDR3 nucleotides read TGTGCCACCAGGGGCAGCATGAACACTGAAGCTTTCTTT. Its translation is CATRGSMNTEAFF. The rearrangement links TRBV6-1 to TRBJ1-1, with D possibly TRBD1 on 6 matching bases. The CDR3 sequence is 13 residues long. From germline, CDR1 is MNHNS and CDR2 SASEGT. Trimming removed 10 bases at V and 0 bases at J, with 12 bases between.

This clone was detected a few times. The genes are TRBV28 and TRBJ1-5, with D possibly matching TRBD1 (6 bases). V was cut by 7 bases and J by 5 bases, with 12 bases left in between. The CDR3 has 13 residues. In germline, CDR1 is MDHEN, CDR2 SYDVKM. CDR3 sequence reads: CASIRSGDQPQHF. The CDR3 DNA follows: TGTGCCAGCATTAGGTCAGGGGATCAGCCCCAGCATTTT.

This clone was observed a handful of times. The chain uses TRBV7-9 and TRBJ1-1, with 8 bases fitting TRBD1. The germline V gene has CDR1 SEHNR and CDR2 FQNEAQ (reference sequence). There are 14 residues in the CDR3. V lost 7 bases and J lost 1; bases outside the gene matches: 5. The CDR3 DNA reads as TGTGCCAGCACCCACAGGGGGAGGAACACTGAAGCTTTCTTT. It encodes CASTHRGRNTEAFF.

This chain uses TRBV30 with TRBJ2-2, with D tentatively TRBD1 (5 bases). The CDR3 extends over 14 amino acids. The germline V gene has CDR1 GTSNPN and CDR2 SVGIG (reference sequence). V was clipped by 4 bases and J by 0 bases, with 9 bases between them. The CDR3 sequence is CAWNTGPNTGELFF. Written as DNA, the CDR3 is TGTGCCTGGAATACAGGACCGAACACCGGGGAGCTGTTTTTT.

The CDR3 loop reads CASSKGARDEQYF. Here the CDR3 DNA reads TGTGCCAGCAGCAAGGGGGCGCGGGATGAGCAGTACTTC. This rearrangement joins TRBV11-3 to TRBJ2-7; the D gene is possibly TRBD1 (7 bases). Germline lookup yields CDR1 SGHNT and CDR2 YENEEA. V lost 5 bases and J lost 7, with 15 bases in between. This CDR3 region has 13 residues.

The chain couples TRBV28 to TRBJ1-5; the D is unclear. The CDR3 consists of 14 residues. Trimming removed 5 bases from V and 2 bases from J, with 10 bases in between. The germline CDR1 and CDR2 sequences are MDHEN and SYDVKM. DNA for the CDR3: TGTGCCAGCAGTGTACGATGGGGCAATCAGCCCCAGCATTTT. The encoded protein is CASSVRWGNQPQHF.

The rearrangement links TRBV7-6 to TRBJ1-3; no reliable D call. The CDR3 runs 15 residues. Per the germline V gene, CDR1 is SGHVS and CDR2 is FNYEAQ. With 4 bases removed from V and 3 bases from J, the gap between germline ends came to 13 bases. The CDR3 nucleotides are TGTGCCAGCAGCTCGAGCCCCGATCATGGAAACACCATATATTTT. Encoded protein: CASSSSPDHGNTIYF. Complete variable domain (other parts from reference TRBV7-6 and TRBJ1-3): GAGVSQSPRYKVTKRGQDVALRCDPISGHVSLYWYRQALGQGPEFLTYFNYEAQQDKSGLPNDRFSAERPEGSISTLTIQRTEQRDSAMYRCASSSSPDHGNTIYFGEGSWLTVV.

The rearrangement joins TRBV7-3 to TRBJ1-1; TRBD1 aligns across 9 bases. Germline loops: CDR1 SGHTA, CDR2 FQGTGA. The CDR3 is 19 amino acids. Germline trimming cut 1 base from V and 1 base from J; bases unmatched to any gene: 13. CDR3 loop: CASSLKGQGRTEANTEAFF. CDR3 nucleotides: TGTGCCAGCAGCTTAAAGGGACAGGGAAGGACCGAAGCGAACACTGAAGCTTTCTTT.

The V call is TRBV5-4, the J call TRBJ2-7; 8 bases match TRBD2. The V and J ends lost 0 bases and 6 bases, in that order; junction bases with no gene match: 5. CDR1 is SGHNT and CDR2 is YYREEE in the germline V gene (reference sequence). The CDR3 loop spans 14 amino acids. CDR3 sequence reads: CASSLGIAGPEQYF. The CDR3 nucleotides read TGTGCCAGCAGCTTGGGGATAGCGGGACCCGAGCAGTACTTC.

This clone was found once. V and J are TRBV11-1 and TRBJ2-1; D perhaps matches TRBD1 (6 bases). Germline V gene lookup returns CDR1 SGHAT and CDR2 FQDESV (reference sequence). V was pared by 7 bases and J by 5 bases, with 12 bases between. The CDR3 is 13 amino acids. CDR3 protein: CASTRDNNNEQFF. CDR3 nucleotide sequence: TGTGCCAGCACCCGGGACAATAACAATGAGCAGTTCTTC.

The chain joins TRBV28 to TRBJ1-2; 7 nucleotides align to TRBD1. Germline loops: CDR1 MDHEN, CDR2 SYDVKM. The CDR3 sequence is 13 residues long. After removal of 4 bases from V and 4 bases from J, the junction contained 3 bases not matched to a gene. The CDR3, as DNA: TGTGCCAGCAGTTGGGACAGACTCTATGGCTACACCTTC. The encoded protein is CASSWDRLYGYTF.

This sequence joins TRBV7-2 and TRBJ1-1; possible D gene TRBD1, 5 bases. Germline values: CDR1 SGHTA, CDR2 FQGNSA. Trimming left V 5 bases short and J 2 bases short, with 15 bases between. CDR3 length equals 15 residues. This CDR3 is CASSPRQGSNTEAFF. DNA of the CDR3: TGTGCCAGCAGCCCCAGGCAGGGATCAAACACTGAAGCTTTCTTT. Variable domain in full (rest from reference TRBV7-2 and TRBJ1-1): GAGVSQSPSNKVTEKGKDVELRCDPISGHTALYWYRQSLGQGLEFLIYFQGNSAPDKSGLPSDRFSAERTGGSVSTLTIQRTQQEDSAVYLCASSPRQGSNTEAFFGQGTRLTVV.

The chain links TRBV30 to TRBJ1-2; D gene ambiguous. The CDR3 spans 12 residues. CDR1 and CDR2 (germline): GTSNPN, SVGIG (reference sequence). V was clipped by 3 bases and J by 7 bases, with 12 bases between them. The DNA of the CDR3 is TGTGCCTGGAGGGAGGACTTTCTTGGCTACACCTTC. It specifies CAWREDFLGYTF.

The genes are TRBV28 and TRBJ1-2; the D is unclear. The V end was cut by 6 bases, the J end by 4 bases, with 15 bases between. The CDR3 spans 14 residues. Germline CDR1 reads MDHEN; CDR2 reads SYDVKM. The chain's CDR3 is CASSPPGWGYGYTF. CDR3 coding DNA: TGTGCCAGCAGCCCCCCGGGCTGGGGCTATGGCTACACCTTC.

V is TRBV4-1 and J is TRBJ2-2; weak D call: TRBD1 (6 bases). This CDR3 has 16 residues. Germline V gives CDR1 MGHRA, CDR2 YSYEKL. Trimming took off 4 bases at V and 4 bases at J, with 16 bases between the two ends. The CDR3 loop reads CASSRRAGEGTGELFF. The CDR3, as DNA: TGCGCCAGCAGCCGAAGGGCAGGGGAAGGCACCGGGGAGCTGTTTTTT.

This chain joins TRBV30 and TRBJ2-7, with a possible D match to TRBD1 (5 bases). CDR1 is GTSNPN and CDR2 is SVGIG in the germline V gene (reference sequence). The CDR3 is made up of 12 amino acids. V dropped 5 bases and J dropped 5 bases, with 13 bases sitting between them. The DNA of the CDR3 is TGTGCCTGGTCCGCAGGGCCTAACGAGCAGTACTTC. It specifies CAWSAGPNEQYF.

The rearrangement uses TRBV6-5 and TRBJ1-2; D gene uncertain. The CDR3 length is 13 residues. V dropped 6 bases and J dropped 2 bases, with 10 bases sitting between them. Germline CDR1 and CDR2: MNHEY and SVGAGI. CDR3 protein: CASRSGSNYGYTF. CDR3 nucleotide sequence: TGTGCCAGCAGGTCCGGCAGCAACTATGGCTACACCTTC.

This clone was seen just once. This sequence joins TRBV6-5 and TRBJ2-7; unclear D gene. Germline-derived CDR1 and CDR2 are MNHEY and SVGAGI. Trimming shortened V by 7 bases and J by 2 bases, and 12 bases separated the two germline ends. The CDR3 length is 13 residues. CDR3 protein: CASKFGLTYEQYF. Written as DNA, the CDR3 is TGTGCCAGCAAGTTCGGCTTGACCTACGAGCAGTACTTC.

The rearrangement links TRBV4-1 to TRBJ2-5; 8 bases map to TRBD2. The CDR3 length is 14 residues. Germline CDR1 reads MGHRA; CDR2 reads YSYEKL. V lost 9 bases to trimming and J lost 5 bases; unmatched junction nucleotides: 11. The chain's CDR3 is CASGAGEGGETQYF. Written as DNA, the CDR3 is TGCGCCAGTGGAGCGGGAGAGGGGGGGGAGACCCAGTACTTC.

This chain uses TRBV5-6 with TRBJ1-5; D unclear. CDR1 is SGHDT and CDR2 is YYEEEE in the germline V gene. The germline V and J ends were trimmed by 2 bases and 8 bases, with 14 bases remaining between them. This CDR3 is 14 amino acids long. CDR3 protein: CASSFGRRLEPQHF. The CDR3 nucleotides read TGTGCCAGCAGCTTTGGTAGGAGGTTGGAGCCCCAGCATTTT.

This clone was counted once. The chain uses TRBV5-6 and TRBJ1-4, with unresolved D. The CDR3 sequence is 13 residues long. V dropped 4 bases and J dropped 3 bases, with 7 bases sitting between them. Per germline, CDR1 SGHDT and CDR2 YYEEEE. CDR3 DNA: TGTGCCAGCAGCGAAGGAGCTAATGAAAAACTGTTTTTT. As protein: CASSEGANEKLFF.

The CDR3 reads CASRDYQETQYF. CDR3 nucleotide sequence: TGTGCCAGCCGGGACTACCAAGAGACCCAGTACTTC. The chain couples TRBV19 to TRBJ2-5, with a possible D match to TRBD2 (6 bases). With 9 bases removed from V and 0 bases from J, the gap between germline ends came to 8 bases. Germline V gives CDR1 LNHDA, CDR2 SQIVND (reference sequence). The CDR3 extends over 12 amino acids. Full variable domain (missing parts from reference TRBV19 and TRBJ2-5): DGGITQSPKYLFRKEGQNVTLSCEQNLNHDAMYWYRQDPGQGLRLIYYSQIVNDFQKGDIAEGYSVSREKKESFPLTVTSAQKNPTAFYLCASRDYQETQYFGPGTRLLVL.